These 8 T cell receptor beta chains share one sample of origin, sequenced in a study of blood T cells in healthy people across ages. Next came a second PCR, run for about 7 to 11 cycles, which used a sample-barcoded 5' primer along with a J-beta primer mix. TCRdb reanalysed the 5' RACE reads using MiXCR and keeps one entry per CDR3 protein. This sample carries 550,000 to 600,000 distinct CDR3 sequences, around 48% of them seen once, and the ten largest clones take about 22%. Input material: blood. The receptors come from a man older than 75 in good health.

Only a few counts were recorded for this clonotype. The genes are TRBV6-5 and TRBJ2-5; 8 nucleotides align to TRBD1. Germline CDR1 and CDR2: MNHEY and SVGAGI. The CDR3 covers 16 residues. Trimming at V came to 8 bases and at J to 3 bases, leaving 14 bases not matched to a gene. The CDR3 region is CASSRGGTGGEETQYF. The CDR3 DNA reads TGTGCCAGCTCTCGGGGTGGGACAGGTGGGGAAGAGACCCAGTACTTC.

The table lists this clonotype with a few counts. This sequence joins TRBV29-1 and TRBJ1-1, with unresolved D. Germline CDR1 is SQVTM and CDR2 is ANQGSEA. V was pared by 7 bases and J by 4 bases, with 19 bases between. The CDR3 totals 14 residues. The CDR3 bases are TGCAGCGCGAGCCCCGGTAGAAGCGGCACTGAAGCTTTCTTT. It yields the protein CSASPGRSGTEAFF.

J is TRBJ1-1 and V is TRBV29-1; TRBD1 aligns across 8 bases. This CDR3 has 12 residues. V lost 7 bases, J lost 11 bases, and 12 bases stayed unmatched. Looked up from germline, CDR1 is SQVTM and CDR2 is ANQGSEA. DNA for the CDR3: TGCAGCGCCTTGGGACAGGATGTGAAGGCTTTCTTT. This encodes CSALGQDVKAFF.

The chain links TRBV7-2 to TRBJ2-1; D uncertain. The germline CDR1 and CDR2 sequences are SGHTA and FQGNSA. The CDR3 totals 14 residues. V was clipped by 3 bases and J by 4 bases, with 10 bases between them. The CDR3 nucleotides are TGTGCCAGCAGCTTGCAGCACGAGTACAATGAGCAGTTCTTC. Translation gives CASSLQHEYNEQFF.

The genes are TRBV29-1 and TRBJ2-5; 7 bases line up with TRBD2. Germline V gene sequence: CDR1 SQVTM, CDR2 ANQGSEA. The V gene end was trimmed by 6 bases and the J gene end by 1 base; junction bases not matched to a gene: 2. This CDR3 comprises 12 residues. The CDR3 here is CSVASGQETQYF. The CDR3 DNA sequence: TGCAGCGTGGCTAGCGGCCAAGAGACCCAGTACTTC.

This clonotype was detected a few times. CDR3 region: CASSNAGTGLLETQYF. CDR3 nucleotide sequence: TGTGCCAGCAGCAACGCCGGGACAGGGCTTTTGGAGACCCAGTACTTC. The chain links TRBV5-4 to TRBJ2-5, with 9 positions matching TRBD1. V was pared by 4 bases and J by 5 bases, with 12 bases of the junction left unmatched. The CDR3 runs to 16 residues. CDR1 is SGHNT and CDR2 is YYREEE in the germline V gene (reference sequence).

The CDR3 here is CASSLNSGTNSPLHF. CDR3 nucleotide sequence: TGTGCCAGCAGCTTAAACTCTGGGACTAATTCACCCCTCCACTTT. The V call is TRBV7-3, the J call TRBJ1-6, with a tentative D call TRBD1 (5 bases). CDR3 length: 15 residues. Germline V gives CDR1 SGHTA, CDR2 FQGTGA. The V gene lost 1 base and the J gene lost 6 bases, with 10 bases spanning the gap.

The CDR3, as DNA: TGTGCCAGCAGCCCTCGGACAGGGGGCTTACGTGAGCAGTATTTT. Translating it yields CASSPRTGGLREQYF. The rearrangement uses TRBV7-2 and TRBJ2-3; 11 bases map to TRBD1. CDR3 length: 15 residues. The V gene's germline CDR1 is SGHTA and CDR2 FQGNSA. V shed 5 bases, J shed 11 bases, and the junction held 12 bases outside the gene matches.